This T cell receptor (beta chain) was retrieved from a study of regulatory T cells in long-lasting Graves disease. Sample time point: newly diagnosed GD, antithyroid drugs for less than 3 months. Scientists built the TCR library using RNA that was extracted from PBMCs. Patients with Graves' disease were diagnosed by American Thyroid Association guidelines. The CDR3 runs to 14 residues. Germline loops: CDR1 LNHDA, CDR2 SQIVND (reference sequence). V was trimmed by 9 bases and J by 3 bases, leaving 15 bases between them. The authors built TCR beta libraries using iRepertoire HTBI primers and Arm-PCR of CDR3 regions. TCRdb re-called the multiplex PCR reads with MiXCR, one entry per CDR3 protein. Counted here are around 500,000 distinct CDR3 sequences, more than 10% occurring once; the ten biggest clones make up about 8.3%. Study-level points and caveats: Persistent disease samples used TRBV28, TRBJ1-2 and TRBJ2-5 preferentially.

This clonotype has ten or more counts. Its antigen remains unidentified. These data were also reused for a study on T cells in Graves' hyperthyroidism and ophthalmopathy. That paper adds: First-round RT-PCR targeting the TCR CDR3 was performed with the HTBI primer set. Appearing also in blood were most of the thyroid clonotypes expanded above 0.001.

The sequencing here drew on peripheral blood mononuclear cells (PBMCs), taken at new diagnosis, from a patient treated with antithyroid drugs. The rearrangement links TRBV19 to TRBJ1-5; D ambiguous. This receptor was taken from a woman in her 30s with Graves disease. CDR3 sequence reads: CASQPDGANQPQHF. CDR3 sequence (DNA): TGTGCCAGCCAACCCGACGGTGCCAATCAGCCCCAGCATTTT.